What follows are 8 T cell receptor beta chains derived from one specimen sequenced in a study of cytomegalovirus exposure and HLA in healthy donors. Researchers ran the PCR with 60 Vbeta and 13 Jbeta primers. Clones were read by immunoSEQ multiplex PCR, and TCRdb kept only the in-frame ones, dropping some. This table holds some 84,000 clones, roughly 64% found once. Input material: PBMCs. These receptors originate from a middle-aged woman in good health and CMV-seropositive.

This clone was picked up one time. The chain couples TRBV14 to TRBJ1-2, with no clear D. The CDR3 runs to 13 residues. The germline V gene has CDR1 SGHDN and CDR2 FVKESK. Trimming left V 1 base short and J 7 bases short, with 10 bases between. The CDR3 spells CASSQAREGGYTF. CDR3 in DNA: TGTGCCAGCAGCCAAGCCCGGGAGGGTGGCTACACCTTC. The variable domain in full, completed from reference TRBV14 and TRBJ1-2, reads EAGVTQFPSHSVIEKGQTVTLRCDPISGHDNLYWYRRVMGKEIKFLLHFVKESKQDESGMPNNRFLAERTGGTYSTLKVQPAELEDSGVYFCASSQAREGGYTFGSGTRLTVV.

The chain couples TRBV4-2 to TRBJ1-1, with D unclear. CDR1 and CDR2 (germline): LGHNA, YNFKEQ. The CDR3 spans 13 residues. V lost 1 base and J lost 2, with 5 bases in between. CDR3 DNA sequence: TGTGCCAGCAGCCAAGCGGTTAACACTGAAGCTTTCTTT. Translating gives CASSQAVNTEAFF.

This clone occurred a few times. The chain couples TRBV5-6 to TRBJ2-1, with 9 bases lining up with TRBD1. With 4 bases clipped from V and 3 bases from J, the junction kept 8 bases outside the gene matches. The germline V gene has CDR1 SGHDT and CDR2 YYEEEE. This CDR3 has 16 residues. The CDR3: CASSGPGTGIYNEQFF. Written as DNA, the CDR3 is TGTGCCAGCAGCGGACCCGGGACAGGGATCTACAATGAGCAGTTCTTC.

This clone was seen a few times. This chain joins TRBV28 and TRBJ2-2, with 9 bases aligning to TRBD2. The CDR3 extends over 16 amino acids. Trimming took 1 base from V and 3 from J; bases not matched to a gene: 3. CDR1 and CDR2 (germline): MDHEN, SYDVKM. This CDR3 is CASSLLQREDTGELFF. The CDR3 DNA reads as TGTGCCAGCAGTTTATTACAGCGGGAGGACACCGGGGAGCTGTTTTTT.

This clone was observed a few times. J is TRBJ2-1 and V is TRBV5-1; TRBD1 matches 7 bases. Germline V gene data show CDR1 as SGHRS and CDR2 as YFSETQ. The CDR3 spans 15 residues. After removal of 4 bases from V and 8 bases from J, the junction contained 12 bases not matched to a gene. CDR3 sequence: CASSNQDRVRDEQFF. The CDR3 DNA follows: TGCGCCAGCAGCAATCAAGACAGGGTAAGGGATGAGCAGTTCTTC.

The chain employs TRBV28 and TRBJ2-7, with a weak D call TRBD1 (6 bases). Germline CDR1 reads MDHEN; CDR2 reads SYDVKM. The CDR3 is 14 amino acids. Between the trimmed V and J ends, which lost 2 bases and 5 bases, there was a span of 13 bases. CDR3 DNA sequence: TGTGCCAGCAGTTTAATGGGGGCAGGTAACGAGCAGTACTTC. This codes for CASSLMGAGNEQYF.

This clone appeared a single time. CDR3 residues: CSVEDRGLNYGYTF. The CDR3, as DNA: TGCAGCGTTGAGGACAGGGGGTTGAACTATGGCTACACCTTC. This rearrangement joins TRBV29-1 to TRBJ1-2, with 10 positions matching TRBD1. The germline V gene encodes CDR1 SQVTM and CDR2 ANQGSEA. Germline trimming cut 3 bases from V and 2 bases from J; bases unmatched to any gene: 3. This CDR3 spans 14 amino acids.

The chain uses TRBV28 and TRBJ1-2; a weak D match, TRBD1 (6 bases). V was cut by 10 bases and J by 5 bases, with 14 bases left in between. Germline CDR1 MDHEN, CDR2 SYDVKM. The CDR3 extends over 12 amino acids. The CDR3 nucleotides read TGTGCCACGCGGACAGACAAATATGGCTACACCTTC. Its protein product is CATRTDKYGYTF.